This entry lists 2 T cell receptor beta chains sequenced from one sample in a study of control samples from healthy donors and cancer patients. The repertoire was sequenced with immunoSEQ multiplex PCR; TCRdb's copy has only in-frame clones and lacks some. The sample shows about 130,000 clones, 75% to 95% of them seen only once. The sample taken for sequencing was blood. These receptors all stem from a man aged 35-49 years in good health.

Worth noting for this clone: This sample also contains other DNA sequences that code for the same CDR3. V usage is TRBV9 and J usage is TRBJ2-2; no clear D gene. Germline V gives CDR1 SGDLS, CDR2 YYNGEE. Trimming left V 0 bases short and J 5 bases short, with 5 bases between. CDR3 length: 13 residues. The CDR3 DNA reads TGTGCCAGCAGCGTAGTGGTGACCGGGGAGCTGTTTTTT. Protein product: CASSVVVTGELFF.

This chain joins TRBV5-1 and TRBJ2-5, with D tentatively TRBD1 (6 bases). Trimming took 5 bases from V and 2 from J, leaving 16 bases between them. Germline V gene data show CDR1 as SGHRS and CDR2 as YFSETQ. This CDR3 region has 15 residues. In nucleotides, the CDR3 is TGCGCCAGCAGGCTGAACACGGGACAACAAGAGACCCAGTACTTC. It encodes CASRLNTGQQETQYF.